The 15 T cell receptor beta chains given below trace back to one sample, sequenced in a study of vaccination and CD4 T cells after COVID-19. Treatment here: roughly 10-day PBMC culture with coronavirus spike peptide pools or control peptides (ViraFEST assay). These CD4+ T cells came from an unexposed donor, sampled before the COVID-19 pandemic (2011-2018). CD4+ T cells that had been cultured provided DNA sequenced with the Oncomine TCR Beta short-read assay. Each CDR3 protein is one row after TCRdb ran MiXCR on the PCR reads. The sample consists of 9,300 or so distinct CDR3 sequences, less than 60% of them appearing once. These receptors' targets are unknown. Sequencing input: CD4+ T cells from blood, cultured in vitro. The origin of the receptors is a human donor in good health.

Note on this clonotype: Given a much more abundant clone one base away, this may be a read error. The CDR3 protein is CVSSFPRIGQRNQPQHF. The CDR3 DNA sequence: TGTGTCAGCAGTTTCCCCAGGATAGGACAGCGCAATCAGCCCCAGCATTTT. The chain carries TRBV28 and TRBJ1-5, with a tentative D call TRBD1 (6 bases). Germline assignment: CDR1 MDHEN and CDR2 SYDVKM. This CDR3 has 17 residues.

This chain links TRBV7-2 with TRBJ1-1, with TRBD1 matching over 7 bases. Trimming at V came to 6 bases and at J to 4 bases, leaving 2 bases not matched to a gene. The length of the CDR3 is 12 residues. CDR1 and CDR2 from the germline V gene are SGHTA and FQGNSA. CDR3 nucleotides: TGTGCCAGCAGTCCAGGGGGCACTGAAGCTTTCTTT. Amino acid sequence: CASSPGGTEAFF.

The chain combines TRBV6-2 or TRBV6-3 with TRBJ1-6, with a possible D match to TRBD1 (5 bases). V was shortened by 6 bases and J by 0 bases, with 9 bases between the two germline ends. This CDR3 has 15 amino acids. The germline V gene encodes CDR1 MNHEY and CDR2 SVGEGT. The CDR3 DNA reads as TGTGCCAGCAGCCCAGGGAACTCCTATAATTCACCCCTCCACTTT. Translating it yields CASSPGNSYNSPLHF.

The chain couples TRBV7-9 to TRBJ2-2, with 10 bases identical to TRBD1. The CDR3 covers 17 residues. Germline V lookup: CDR1 SEHNR, CDR2 FQNEAQ (reference sequence). V shed 5 bases, J shed 7 bases, and the junction held 13 bases outside the gene matches. The CDR3 here is CASSEQRDRGRIGELFF. CDR3 DNA: TGTGCCAGCAGCGAACAAAGAGACAGGGGGCGGATCGGGGAGCTGTTTTTT.

In this sample, this clonotype turned up a few times. The rearrangement uses TRBV7-9 and TRBJ1-1; maybe TRBD1 (5 bases). V was cut by 4 bases and J by 5 bases, with 17 bases left in between. The CDR3 is 15 residues long. Germline V lookup: CDR1 SEHNR, CDR2 FQNEAQ (reference sequence). In DNA form, the CDR3 reads TGTGCCAGCAGCTCCCCGTTTGGGGCGATGACTGAAGCTTTCTTT. Its protein product is CASSSPFGAMTEAFF.

This clonotype was observed a few times. V and J are TRBV20-1 and TRBJ2-5; possible D gene TRBD2, 6 bases. Germline lookup yields CDR1 DFQATT and CDR2 SNEGSKA (reference sequence). The V and J ends lost 3 bases and 9 bases respectively, with 23 bases between them. The CDR3 consists of 15 residues. The CDR3 here is CSASVTGLGYAAQYF. The DNA for the CDR3 is TGCAGTGCTAGTGTAACGGGACTTGGGTATGCGGCCCAGTACTTC.

This clonotype was seen a few times. The chain employs TRBV2 and TRBJ1-5, with D maybe TRBD1 (6 bases). Germline-derived CDR1 and CDR2 are SNHLY and FYNNEI. V lost 10 bases, J lost 0 bases, and 22 bases lay in between. The CDR3 length is 17 residues. CDR3: CATQTDRGDHSNQPQHF. CDR3 coding DNA: TGTGCCACCCAGACTGATAGGGGGGACCATAGCAATCAGCCCCAGCATTTT.

Regarding this clonotype: The junction differs from germline at one of its ends, possibly a read error. This rearrangement joins TRBV6-5 to TRBJ1-1; no definite D call. Looked up from germline, CDR1 is MNHEY and CDR2 is SVGAGI. The length of the CDR3 is 11 residues. In DNA form, the CDR3 reads TGTGCCAGCAGTTCTAACACTGGAGCTTTCTTT. Translation: CASSSNTGAFF.

This clonotype was detected once. Germline is not matched at one junction end, which may reflect a read error. The V gene is TRBV7-6, the J gene TRBJ2-5; D not resolved. Germline V gives CDR1 SGHVS, CDR2 FNYEAQ. CDR3 length equals 14 residues. The CDR3 sequence is CASSLASRGETQCF. The CDR3 coding sequence is TGTGCCAGCAGCTTAGCATCCAGAGGAGAGACCCAGTGCTTC.

On this clonotype: The junction shows a germline mismatch at one end, possibly a read error. The gene calls are TRBV6-5 and TRBJ2-3, with D possibly TRBD2 on 5 matching bases. The CDR3 loop spans 14 amino acids. Germline CDR1 reads MNHEY; CDR2 reads SVGAGI. CDR3 protein: CASSYDASRDTQYF. For the CDR3, the DNA is TGTGCCAGCAGTTACGATGCTAGCAGAGATACGCAGTATTTT.

This clonotype turned up a few times. The rearrangement joins TRBV10-3 to TRBJ1-5; 7 nucleotides align to TRBD1. Germline trimming cut 5 bases from V and 4 bases from J; bases unmatched to any gene: 11. From germline, CDR1 is ENHRY and CDR2 SYGVKD. The CDR3 has 16 amino acids. CDR3 DNA: TGTGCCATCAGTCGGACGGGGCAGACAGGGAATCAGCCCCAGCATTTT. It specifies CAISRTGQTGNQPQHF.

The chain employs TRBV6-2 or TRBV6-3 and TRBJ1-2, with D possibly matching TRBD1 (5 bases). The CDR3 totals 18 residues. The germline V gene has CDR1 MNHEY and CDR2 SVGEGT. Trimming took 4 bases from V and 8 from J, leaving 29 bases between them. CDR3 in DNA: TGTGCCAGCAGTTCCCATTCCTCAAAACGACAGTCCCGCGTCGGCTACACCTTC. This gives the protein CASSSHSSKRQSRVGYTF.

The genes are TRBV12-3 or TRBV12-4 and TRBJ1-5; TRBD1 is a possible D gene (5 bases). Trimming left V 3 bases short and J 5 bases short, with 11 bases between. The CDR3 extends over 14 amino acids. The CDR3 reads CASSFWGSDQPQHF. In nucleotides, the CDR3 is TGTGCCAGCAGTTTTTGGGGCTCCGATCAGCCCCAGCATTTT.

The rearrangement links TRBV27 to TRBJ2-3; 9 nucleotides match TRBD1. Germline values: CDR1 MNHEY, CDR2 SMNVEV (reference sequence). V shed 3 bases and J 4 bases; nucleotides not matched to a gene: 8. CDR3 length equals 16 residues. CDR3 sequence (DNA): TGTGCCAGCAGTTTGAGGAGGGGACAGGGACCAGATACGCAGTATTTT. This sequence encodes CASSLRRGQGPDTQYF.

The chain is built from TRBV7-6 and TRBJ2-7, with no clear D. V was cut by 1 base and J by 2 bases, with 9 bases left in between. Germline CDR1 and CDR2: SGHVS and FNYEAQ. The CDR3 runs 14 residues. The DNA of the CDR3 is TGTGCCAGCAGCTTAGAAAGTGGTACCTACGAGCAGTACTTC. Protein product: CASSLESGTYEQYF.